This TCR beta chain was sequenced for a study of cytomegalovirus exposure and HLA in healthy donors. As concerns this clone: What it binds is not known.

Study-wide points: When a later analysis was performed, an Asian-associated ancestry cluster reportedly had fewer N-insertions than the approximately 600-donor mean. An apparent linkage of common viral pathogens to several of the most significant clusters emerged in a later analysis. An observed cluster of highly shared sequence variants was recorded as a likely sequencing artifact. A missense variant in DCLRE1C was later tied to TCR beta V- and J-gene trimming.

The CDR3 extends over 12 amino acids. Germline V gene data show CDR1 as ENHRY and CDR2 as SYGVKD. V dropped 10 bases and J dropped 1 base, with 10 bases sitting between them. Primers for the PCR totalled 60 Vbeta and 13 Jbeta. Profiling relied on immunoSEQ multiplex PCR, and the TCRdb table lists in-frame clones only, not all of them. The sample lists 150,000 to 200,000 clones, about 80% seen once, with about 7% in the top ten. The source of this sequence is a man aged 25-45 years in good health and CMV-seropositive. The gene calls are TRBV10-3 and TRBJ2-5; tentatively, D is TRBD1 (5 bases). Sequenced sample: PBMCs. CDR3 region: CASGHFQETQYF. CDR3 nucleotide sequence: TGTGCCAGCGGACATTTCCAAGAGACCCAGTACTTC.